The rows below give T cell receptor beta chains drawn from one sample of a study of response to subunit inactivated influenza vaccine. MiXCR, run by TCRdb on the RT-PCR reads, gives a single entry per CDR3 protein. The sample holds about 780,000 distinct CDR3 sequences, about 18% seen once. The input for sequencing was PBMCs from blood, taken 5 days after vaccination. The receptors come from a man aged 45 to 65 who received an inactivated influenza vaccine. Each CDR3 is given with its conserved first and last residue. A D gene is named only where the DNA matches it firmly. Rows give clone size only sometimes, using once, few, many, or a class for an expanded clone.

CDR3 protein	CDR3 DNA	clone size	D gene	V gene	J gene
CSARVGLSAFF	TGCAGTGCTAGAGTCGGACTGTCCGCTTTCTTT	few	NA	TRBV20-1	TRBJ1-1
CASSLVVGGYEQFF	TGTGCCAGCAGCTTAGTAGTAGGCGGATACGAGCAGTTCTTC	NA	NA	TRBV7-2	TRBJ2-1
CASSLLQNSGNTIYF	TGTGCCAGCAGCCTCTTACAGAACTCTGGAAACACCATATATTTT	NA	NA	TRBV7-2	TRBJ1-3
CASSSLRTSGGDEQFF	TGTGCCAGCAGCTCCCTTCGGACTAGCGGGGGAGATGAGCAGTTCTTC	many	TRBD2	TRBV12-3/TRBV12-4	TRBJ2-1
CASSPKLVSTDTQYF	TGTGCCAGCTCACCGAAACTAGTAAGCACAGATACGCAGTATTTT	few	NA	TRBV18	TRBJ2-3
CASSIQGGFGYTF	TGTGCCAGCAGCATACAGGGGGGATTCGGCTACACCTTC	NA	TRBD1	TRBV5-5	TRBJ1-2
CASSSLAGDSDTEAFF	TGTGCCAGCAGCAGTCTCGCGGGAGATTCCGACACTGAAGCTTTCTTT	NA	NA	TRBV4-2	TRBJ1-1
CASRGPGRADTQYF	TGTGCCAGCAGGGGTCCCGGGAGGGCAGATACGCAGTATTTT	few	TRBD2	TRBV6-8	TRBJ2-3
CASSLARVIGPGLGGHNEQFF	TGTGCCAGCAGCTTAGCGCGAGTGATCGGACCGGGACTAGGGGGACACAATGAGCAGTTCTTC	NA	TRBD2	TRBV7-2	TRBJ2-1
CASSLPLATTNNEQFF	TGTGCCAGCAGCCTCCCACTAGCGACAACTAACAATGAGCAGTTCTTC	few	TRBD2	TRBV7-8	TRBJ2-1
CSVEGRAKETQYF	TGCAGCGTTGAAGGCAGGGCGAAAGAGACCCAGTACTTC	NA	NA	TRBV29-1	TRBJ2-5
CASSLVWGGYEQYF	TGTGCCAGCAGCTTAGTATGGGGGGGTTACGAGCAGTACTTC	NA	TRBD2	TRBV7-2	TRBJ2-7
CASSQVSGKELFF	TGCGCCAGCAGCCAAGTCTCAGGGAAGGAGCTGTTTTTT	few	NA	TRBV4-3	TRBJ2-2
CSVLTGGTGELFF	TGCAGCGTTTTGACAGGGGGCACCGGGGAGCTGTTTTTT	NA	TRBD1	TRBV29-1	TRBJ2-2
CASRTGTSVNEQFF	TGTGCCAGCAGGACCGGGACTAGCGTGAATGAGCAGTTCTTC	few	TRBD2	TRBV2	TRBJ2-1
CASSDETGLYGYTF	TGTGCCAGCAGCGATGAGACAGGGCTCTATGGCTACACCTTC	NA	TRBD1	TRBV3-1	TRBJ1-2
CSAPPPLAPQETQYF	TGCAGTGCTCCTCCACCGCTAGCGCCACAAGAGACCCAGTACTTC	NA	NA	TRBV20-1	TRBJ2-5
CASNPSGGVGELFF	TGTGCCAGCAACCCTAGCGGGGGGGTCGGGGAGCTGTTTTTT	NA	TRBD2	TRBV27	TRBJ2-2
CASSPFRQGGSETQYF	TGTGCCAGCAGTCCCTTCCGACAGGGCGGGTCGGAGACCCAGTACTTC	few	TRBD1	TRBV3-1	TRBJ2-5
CASSQGLLGQPQHF	TGCGCCAGCAGCCAGGGACTCCTTGGTCAGCCCCAGCATTTT	NA	NA	TRBV4-1	TRBJ1-5
CASSTSTGDEQYF	TGTGCCAGCAGTACCTCGACAGGGGACGAGCAGTACTTC	NA	TRBD1	TRBV12-3/TRBV12-4	TRBJ2-7
CSASRLAGDTQYF	TGCAGTGCTAGTCGGCTAGCGGGGGATACGCAGTATTTT	NA	TRBD2	TRBV20-1	TRBJ2-3
CASSPSGANQETQYF	TGTGCCAGCAGCCCTAGCGGGGCCAACCAAGAGACCCAGTACTTC	NA	TRBD2	TRBV7-9	TRBJ2-5
CATSDLWGSREQFF	TGTGCCACCAGTGATTTGTGGGGATCCCGTGAGCAGTTCTTC	many	NA	TRBV24-1	TRBJ2-1
CASSYTSGRGNEQFF	TGTGCCAGCAGTTATACTAGCGGGAGGGGTAATGAGCAGTTCTTC	few	TRBD2	TRBV7-6	TRBJ2-1
CASSPTGTSGRVFYNEQFF	TGTGCCAGCAGCCCGACCGGGACTAGCGGGAGGGTTTTCTACAATGAGCAGTTCTTC	few	TRBD2	TRBV11-1	TRBJ2-1
CASSSFGASGLYNEQFF	TGTGCCAGCAGTTCTTTTGGGGCTAGCGGGCTTTACAATGAGCAGTTCTTC	NA	TRBD2	TRBV28	TRBJ2-1
CASERVDGYNEQFF	TGTGCCAGCGAGAGAGTAGACGGTTACAATGAGCAGTTCTTC	few	NA	TRBV25-1	TRBJ2-1
CASSSGPSTRGAEQFF	TGTGCCAGCAGTTCCGGTCCTAGCACTCGCGGGGCTGAGCAGTTCTTC	NA	NA	TRBV12-3/TRBV12-4	TRBJ2-1
CAISVGRGKRETQYF	TGTGCCATCAGTGTAGGCCGGGGGAAACGGGAGACCCAGTACTTC	few	NA	TRBV10-3	TRBJ2-5
CASSPTPRGGLFF	TGTGCCAGCAGTCCCACCCCCAGGGGTGGGCTGTTTTTT	few	NA	TRBV6-1	TRBJ2-2
CATSTGQDRADTQYF	TGTGCCACCAGCACTGGACAGGATCGCGCAGATACGCAGTATTTT	many	TRBD1	TRBV15	TRBJ2-3
CSVASLRSDYGYTF	TGCAGCGTTGCCTCCCTGCGGTCAGACTATGGCTACACCTTC	NA	NA	TRBV29-1	TRBJ1-2
CASSPPGVSQPQHF	TGTGCCAGCAGCCCCCCGGGGGTGAGTCAGCCCCAGCATTTT	few	NA	TRBV6-1	TRBJ1-5
CASSFLSGSYHNEQFF	TGTGCCAGCAGCTTTCTTAGCGGGAGCTACCACAATGAGCAGTTCTTC	NA	TRBD2	TRBV7-2	TRBJ2-1